The subject of this entry is one T cell receptor beta chain. Its antigen is as yet unknown. This sample was included in a study of identical twins. TCRdb reprocessed the 5' RACE reads via MiXCR and lists one record per CDR3 protein. Of hundreds of thousands of distinct CDR3 sequences listed, 20% to 25% are singletons. Points from the study as a whole: Compared with unrelated sharing, twin-shared out-of-frame alpha sequences had more low-probability sequences.

The CDR3 has 17 residues. CDR1 and CDR2 (germline): LGHNA, YNFKEQ. V was shortened by 3 bases and J by 0 bases, with 12 bases between the two germline ends. These sequences were also reported in another study, on T cells expressing NK-cell markers.

The sequence was obtained from a young woman in good health. The chain couples TRBV4-2 to TRBJ2-6; D is unresolved. Input material: PBMCs. The CDR3 reads CASSQLDRSSGANVLTF. The CDR3 DNA sequence: TGTGCCAGCAGCCAGCTGGACCGTAGCTCTGGGGCCAACGTCCTGACTTTC.